This T cell receptor beta chain was sequenced in a study of shared clonotypes between healthy human individuals. V shed 1 base and J shed 4 bases, with 15 bases lying between them. The germline CDR1 and CDR2 sequences are SGHAT and FQNNGV. The CDR3 has 16 amino acids. As for this clone: The target antigen is unknown.

Study-level results: Rarefaction indicated that sorted-subset sequencing remained incomplete although depth was large. Genetic and exposure-history diversity was limited by the small donor number.

TCRdb's table, derived via immunoSEQ multiplex PCR, lists solely in-frame clones and lacks some. The table has over 850,000 clones, roughly 74% seen once. The rearrangement joins TRBV11-2 to TRBJ2-3; a possible D gene is TRBD2 (6 bases). This TCR derives from a man aged 18 to 30 in good health. Some clones in this sample may be carry-over from other donors' samples. The material sequenced was memory CD4+ T cells from PBMCs. The subset here: CD45RA-negative fraction. As DNA, the CDR3 is TGTGCCAGCAGCTTAGCATATAGGAGGGGTCCAGATACGCAGTATTTT. This translates into CASSLAYRRGPDTQYF.